This T cell receptor (beta chain) was sequenced for a study of identical twins. Trimming cost V 7 bases and J 0 bases; bases outside gene matches: 4. The CDR3 runs 14 residues. Germline CDR1 SQVTM, CDR2 ANQGSEA. This clonotype came up many times. TCRdb re-analysed the 5' RACE reads in MiXCR, keeping a single row per CDR3 protein. The table includes hundreds of thousands of distinct CDR3 sequences, 6% to 6.5% detected once. The source material was naive T cells sorted from blood. The chain links TRBV29-1 to TRBJ2-1; 9 bases fit TRBD1. The receptor was derived from a man aged 18 to 30 in good health. The CDR3 spells CSGQGVISYNEQFF. As DNA, the CDR3 is TGCAGCGGACAGGGGGTAATCTCCTACAATGAGCAGTTCTTC.